This T cell receptor beta chain was identified in a study of blood T cell repertoires in COVID-19. On the study more broadly: Collection of acute and convalescent COVID-19 samples took place in the United States, Italy and Spain.

This CDR3 region has 15 residues. Trimming cost V 0 bases and J 2 bases, with 11 bases left between them. The V gene's germline CDR1 is SGDLS and CDR2 YYNGEE. In the source study's methods: How many nucleated cells were present was estimated from reference gene primer amplification. Using immunoSEQ multiplex PCR, the repertoire was profiled, and TCRdb retains in-frame clones only, with some absent. D and trimming were read from the DNA, whereas the V and J calls and clone size are those reported in that table. The table shows tens of thousands of clones, with about four fifths occurring only once. The Seattle patients joined while their infection was active and were tracked longitudinally afterward.

This sequence originates from a man between 65 and 85 years old with COVID-19, enrolled during active disease. Sequencing was performed on peripheral blood. The gene calls are TRBV9 and TRBJ2-5; TRBD1 is a possible D gene (5 bases). The CDR3 here is CASSVGVGQQETQYF. In DNA form, the CDR3 reads TGTGCCAGCAGCGTAGGGGTGGGGCAGCAAGAGACCCAGTACTTC.